The entry below gives a single T cell receptor beta chain sequence along with its context. These data are taken from a study of blood T cell repertoires in COVID-19. Study-level information: Specimens from acute and convalescent COVID-19 originated in the United States, Italy and Spain. T cells, B-cell-depleted T cells, or PBMCs supplied cDNA or gDNA.

Per the study methods: Scientists estimated how many nucleated cells there were by amplifying reference gene primers. Sequencing used immunoSEQ multiplex PCR; TCRdb keeps in-frame clones, though not all of them. V, J and clone size are those of that table, while D and trimming were read from the DNA. The sample includes under 75,000 clones, roughly 84% seen only once; the top ten take 11%. The sequence was collected from a woman aged 18-29 years with acute or convalescent COVID-19. The sample was peripheral blood.

This CDR3 is CASSVTGGSGGYTF. As DNA, the CDR3 is TGTGCCAGCAGTGTCACAGGGGGATCCGGTGGCTACACCTTC. V is TRBV27 and J is TRBJ1-2; 8 bases agree with TRBD1. Germline CDR1 reads MNHEY; CDR2 reads SMNVEV (reference sequence). There are 14 residues in the CDR3. The V segment lost 5 bases and the J segment 7 bases; nucleotides outside the gene matches: 9.